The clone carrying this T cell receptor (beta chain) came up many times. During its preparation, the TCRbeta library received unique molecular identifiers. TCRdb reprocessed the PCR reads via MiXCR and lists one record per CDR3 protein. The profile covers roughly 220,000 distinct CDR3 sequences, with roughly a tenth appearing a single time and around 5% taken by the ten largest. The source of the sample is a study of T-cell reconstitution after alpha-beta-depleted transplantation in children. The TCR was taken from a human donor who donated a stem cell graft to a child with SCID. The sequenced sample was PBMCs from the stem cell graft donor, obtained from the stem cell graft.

CDR3 sequence: CASSKQGLYNEQFF. CDR3 in DNA: TGTGCCAGCAGTAAACAGGGACTCTACAATGAGCAGTTCTTC. This chain links TRBV6-2 or TRBV6-3 with TRBJ2-1, with D perhaps TRBD1 or TRBD2 (6 bases each). The CDR3 has 14 amino acids. The V gene's germline CDR1 is MNHEY and CDR2 SVGEGT. V dropped 5 bases and J dropped 3 bases, with 11 bases sitting between them.